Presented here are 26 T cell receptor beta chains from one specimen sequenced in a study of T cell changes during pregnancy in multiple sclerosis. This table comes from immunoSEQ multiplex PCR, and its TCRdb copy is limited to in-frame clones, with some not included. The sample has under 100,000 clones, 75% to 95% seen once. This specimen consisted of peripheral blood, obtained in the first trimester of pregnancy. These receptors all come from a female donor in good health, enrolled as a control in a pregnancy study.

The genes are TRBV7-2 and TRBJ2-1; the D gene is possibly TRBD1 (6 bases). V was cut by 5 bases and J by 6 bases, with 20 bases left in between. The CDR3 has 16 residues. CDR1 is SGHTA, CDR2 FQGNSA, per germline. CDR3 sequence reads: CASSPHPTGRGNEQFF. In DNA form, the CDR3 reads TGTGCCAGCAGCCCTCACCCGACAGGCCGAGGCAATGAGCAGTTCTTC.

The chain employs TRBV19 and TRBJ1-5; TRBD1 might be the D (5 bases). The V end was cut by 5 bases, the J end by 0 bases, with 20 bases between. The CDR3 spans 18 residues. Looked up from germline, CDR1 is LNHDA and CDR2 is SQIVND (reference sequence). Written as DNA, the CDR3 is TGTGCCAGTAGTGCCGCGAGACAGAAGCGGGATAGCAATCAGCCCCAGCATTTT. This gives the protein CASSAARQKRDSNQPQHF.

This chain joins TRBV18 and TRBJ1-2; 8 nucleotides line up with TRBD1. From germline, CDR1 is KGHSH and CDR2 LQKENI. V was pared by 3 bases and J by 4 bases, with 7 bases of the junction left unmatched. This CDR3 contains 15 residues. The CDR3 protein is CASSPTGAEGYGYTF. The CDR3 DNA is TGTGCCAGCTCACCGACAGGGGCGGAGGGCTATGGCTACACCTTC.

The CDR3, as DNA: TGTGCCAGCAGGGGAGGGTGGTATGGCTACACCTTC. This sequence encodes CASRGGWYGYTF. This chain joins TRBV28 and TRBJ1-2; no firm D call. The CDR3 runs to 12 residues. Germline CDR1 MDHEN, CDR2 SYDVKM. V lost 6 bases and J lost 5, with 10 bases in between.

The CDR3 bases are TGTGCCAGCAGCGTAGTCCCGGGACAGGGGAATGAAAAACTGTTTTTT. Residues: CASSVVPGQGNEKLFF. The gene calls are TRBV9 and TRBJ1-4, with 10 bases identical to TRBD1. This CDR3 spans 16 amino acids. Germline V lookup: CDR1 SGDLS, CDR2 YYNGEE. V lost 0 bases, J lost 5 bases, and 4 bases stayed unmatched.

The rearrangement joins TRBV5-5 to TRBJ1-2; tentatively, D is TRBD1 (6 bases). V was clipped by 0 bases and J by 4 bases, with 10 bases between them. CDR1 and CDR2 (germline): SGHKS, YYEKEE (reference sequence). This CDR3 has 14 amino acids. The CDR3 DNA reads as TGTGCCAGCAGCTTGGCCCAGGGGACCTATGGCTACACCTTC. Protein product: CASSLAQGTYGYTF. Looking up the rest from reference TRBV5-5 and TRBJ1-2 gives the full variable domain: DAGVTQSPTHLIKTRGQQVTLRCSPISGHKSVSWYQQVLGQGPQFIFQYYEKEERGRGNFPDRFSARQFPNYSSELNVNALLLGDSALYLCASSLAQGTYGYTFGSGTRLTVV.

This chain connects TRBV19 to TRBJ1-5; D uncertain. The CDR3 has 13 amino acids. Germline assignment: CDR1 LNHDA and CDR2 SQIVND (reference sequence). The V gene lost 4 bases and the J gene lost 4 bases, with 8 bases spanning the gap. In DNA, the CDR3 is TGTGCCAGTAGTAGAGGGATGAATCAGCCCCAGCATTTT. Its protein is CASSRGMNQPQHF.

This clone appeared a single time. The CDR3 reads CASSQVQGSSDTQYF. The CDR3 region has the DNA TGCGCCAGCAGCCAAGTTCAGGGGTCGTCAGATACGCAGTATTTT. This chain connects TRBV4-3 to TRBJ2-3; D possibly corresponds to TRBD1 (6 bases). Trimming took off 1 base at V and 4 bases at J, with 12 bases between the two ends. The CDR3 sequence is 15 residues long. Germline CDR1 and CDR2: LGHNA and YSLEER.

The CDR3 DNA reads as TGTGCCATCAGTGAGCCGGGGGTCAATCAGCCCCAGCATTTT. It yields the protein CAISEPGVNQPQHF. The rearrangement links TRBV10-3 to TRBJ1-5, with D possibly matching TRBD1 (5 bases). The germline V gene encodes CDR1 ENHRY and CDR2 SYGVKD. This CDR3 has 14 residues. Trimming removed 2 bases at V and 3 bases at J, with 8 bases between.

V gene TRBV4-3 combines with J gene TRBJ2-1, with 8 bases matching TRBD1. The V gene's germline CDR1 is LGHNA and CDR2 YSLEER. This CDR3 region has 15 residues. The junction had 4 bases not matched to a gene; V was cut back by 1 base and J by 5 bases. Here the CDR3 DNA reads TGCGCCAGCAGCCAAGGCCAGGGGGCGAACAATGAGCAGTTCTTC. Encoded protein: CASSQGQGANNEQFF.

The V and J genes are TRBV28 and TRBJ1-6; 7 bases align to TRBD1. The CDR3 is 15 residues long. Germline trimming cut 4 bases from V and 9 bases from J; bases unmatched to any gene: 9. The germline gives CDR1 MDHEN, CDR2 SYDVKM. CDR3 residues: CASSSRDSLISPLHF. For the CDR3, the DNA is TGTGCCAGCAGTTCCCGGGACAGCTTAATTTCACCCCTCCACTTT.

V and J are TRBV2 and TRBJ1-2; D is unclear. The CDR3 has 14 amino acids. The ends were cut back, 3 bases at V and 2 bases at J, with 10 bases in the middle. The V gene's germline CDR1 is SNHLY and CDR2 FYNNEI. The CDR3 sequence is CASSEWQYNYGYTF. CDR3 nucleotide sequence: TGTGCCAGCAGTGAGTGGCAGTACAACTATGGCTACACCTTC.

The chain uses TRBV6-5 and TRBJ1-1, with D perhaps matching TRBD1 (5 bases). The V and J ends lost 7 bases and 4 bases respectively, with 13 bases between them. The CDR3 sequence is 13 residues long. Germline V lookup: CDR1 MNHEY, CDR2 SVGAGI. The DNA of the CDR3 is TGTGCCAGCACTCCCGGGGGGGGCACTGAAGCTTTCTTT. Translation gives CASTPGGGTEAFF.

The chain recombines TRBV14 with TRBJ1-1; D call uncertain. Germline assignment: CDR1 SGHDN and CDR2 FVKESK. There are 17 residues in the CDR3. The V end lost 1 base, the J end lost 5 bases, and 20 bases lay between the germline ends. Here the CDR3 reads CASSQVRRSVTGTEAFF. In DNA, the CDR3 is TGTGCCAGCAGCCAAGTGAGGAGGTCTGTTACTGGGACTGAAGCTTTCTTT.

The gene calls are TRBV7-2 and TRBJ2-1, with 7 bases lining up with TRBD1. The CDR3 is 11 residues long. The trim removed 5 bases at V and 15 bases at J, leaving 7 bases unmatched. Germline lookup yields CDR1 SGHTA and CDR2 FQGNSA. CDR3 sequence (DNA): TGTGCCAGCAGCCAGAGACAGGGACCGTTCTTC. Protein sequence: CASSQRQGPFF.

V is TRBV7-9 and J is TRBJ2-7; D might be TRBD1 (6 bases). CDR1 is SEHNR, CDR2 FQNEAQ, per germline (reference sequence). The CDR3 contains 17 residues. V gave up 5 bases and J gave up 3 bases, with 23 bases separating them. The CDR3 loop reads CASSQLKTTGVGYEQYF. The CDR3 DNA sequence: TGTGCCAGCAGCCAACTCAAAACGACAGGAGTAGGCTACGAGCAGTACTTC.

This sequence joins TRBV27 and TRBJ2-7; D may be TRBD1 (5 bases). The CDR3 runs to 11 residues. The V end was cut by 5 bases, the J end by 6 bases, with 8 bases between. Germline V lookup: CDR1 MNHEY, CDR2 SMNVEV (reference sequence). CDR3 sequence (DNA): TGTGCCAGCAGTAGGGGCAGCGAGCAGTACTTC. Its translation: CASSRGSEQYF.

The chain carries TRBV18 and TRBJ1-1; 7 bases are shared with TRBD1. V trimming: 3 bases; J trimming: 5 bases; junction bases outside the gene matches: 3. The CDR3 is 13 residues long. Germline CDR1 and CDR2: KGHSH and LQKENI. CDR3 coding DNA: TGTGCCAGCTCACCCACGGACAGGACTGAAGCTTTCTTT. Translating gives CASSPTDRTEAFF.

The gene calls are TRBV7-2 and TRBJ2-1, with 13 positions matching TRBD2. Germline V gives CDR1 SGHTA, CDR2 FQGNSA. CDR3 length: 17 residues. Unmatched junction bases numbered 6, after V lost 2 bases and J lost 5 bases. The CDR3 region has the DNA TGTGCCAGCAGCTTAATACTAGCGGGGGGGGGTAACAATGAGCAGTTCTTC. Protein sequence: CASSLILAGGGNNEQFF.

CDR3 nucleotide sequence: TGTGCCTGGAGTGTTTGGAGCTTCTCCTACGAGCAGTACTTC. Its protein product is CAWSVWSFSYEQYF. The J gene is TRBJ2-7, the V gene TRBV30, with D unresolved. Deletions cut 0 bases from V and 0 bases from J, with 9 bases between. This CDR3 spans 14 amino acids. Germline V gives CDR1 GTSNPN, CDR2 SVGIG (reference sequence).

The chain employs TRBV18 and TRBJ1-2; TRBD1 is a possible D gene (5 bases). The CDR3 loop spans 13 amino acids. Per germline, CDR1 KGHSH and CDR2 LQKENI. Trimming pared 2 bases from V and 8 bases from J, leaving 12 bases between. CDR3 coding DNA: TGTGCCAGCTCACCAGGTCAGGGCTCGGGCTACACCTTC. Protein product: CASSPGQGSGYTF.

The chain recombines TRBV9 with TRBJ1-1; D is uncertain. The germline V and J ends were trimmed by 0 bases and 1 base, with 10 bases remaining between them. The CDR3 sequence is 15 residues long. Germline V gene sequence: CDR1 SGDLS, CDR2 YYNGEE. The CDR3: CASSVVPRENTEAFF. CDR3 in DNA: TGTGCCAGCAGCGTAGTCCCCCGAGAGAACACTGAAGCTTTCTTT. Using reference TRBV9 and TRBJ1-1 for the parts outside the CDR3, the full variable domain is DSGVTQTPKHLITATGQRVTLRCSPRSGDLSVYWYQQSLDQGLQFLIQYYNGEERAKGNILERFSAQQFPDLHSELNLSSLELGDSALYFCASSVVPRENTEAFFGQGTRLTVV.

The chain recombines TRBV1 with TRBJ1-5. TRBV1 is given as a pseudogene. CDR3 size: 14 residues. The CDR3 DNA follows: TGCACCAGCTTAGCCAAGGTGGCCTATCAGCCCCAGCATTTT. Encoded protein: CTSLAKVAYQPQHF.

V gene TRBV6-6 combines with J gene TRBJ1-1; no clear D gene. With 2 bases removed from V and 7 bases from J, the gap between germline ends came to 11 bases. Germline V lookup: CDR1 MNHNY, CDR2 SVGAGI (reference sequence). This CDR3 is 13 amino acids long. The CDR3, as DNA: TGTGCCAGCAGTTACCCTGGGCACCGTGAAGCTTTCTTT. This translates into CASSYPGHREAFF.

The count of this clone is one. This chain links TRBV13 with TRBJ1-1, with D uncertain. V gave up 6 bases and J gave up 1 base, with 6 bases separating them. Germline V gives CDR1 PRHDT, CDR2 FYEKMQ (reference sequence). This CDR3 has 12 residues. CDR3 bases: TGTGCCAGCAGTTTTCAGAACACTGAAGCTTTCTTT. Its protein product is CASSFQNTEAFF.

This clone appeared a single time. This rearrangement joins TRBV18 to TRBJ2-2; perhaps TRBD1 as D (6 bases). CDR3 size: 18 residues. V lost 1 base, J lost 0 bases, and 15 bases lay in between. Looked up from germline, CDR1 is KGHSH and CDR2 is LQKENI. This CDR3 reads CASSPLTRTVANTGELFF. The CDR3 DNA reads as TGTGCCAGCTCACCACTTACCCGGACAGTCGCGAACACCGGGGAGCTGTTTTTT.